This record looks at one T cell receptor (beta chain) sequence and its context. Its target is unknown. Amplification used 60 Vbeta primers and 13 Jbeta primers. Libraries were prepared by immunoSEQ multiplex PCR; TCRdb keeps only in-frame clonotypes and omits some of them. The sample shows over 150,000 clones, around 79% of them seen only once. This sample was taken from a study of cytomegalovirus exposure and HLA in healthy donors. Across the whole study: Unique TCR beta sequences numbering 120 million or so came from 150 million to 200 million T cells in an earlier analysis.

The V segment lost 6 bases and the J segment 1 base; nucleotides outside the gene matches: 3. Per the germline V gene, CDR1 is ENHRY and CDR2 is SYGVKD. The CDR3 covers 13 residues. The study, taken as a whole, reports: Equally common other TCR beta chains were less clonally expanded than HLA-associated ones, a later analysis found. The authors assumed roughly uniform sequencing depth across donors for presence/absence analyses. The HLA-A and HLA-B alleles of most subjects were reportedly predicted accurately from TCR beta sequences.

The sequencing sample was made of PBMCs. The TCR comes from a man in his forties in good health and CMV-seronegative. The V and J genes are TRBV10-3 and TRBJ2-7; 7 bases are a match to TRBD1. CDR3 residues: CAIRWDRSYEQYF. The CDR3 DNA follows: TGTGCCATCAGGTGGGACAGATCCTACGAGCAGTACTTC.